The next 8 T cell receptor beta chains were all read from a single sample in a study. Profiled with immunoSEQ multiplex PCR; TCRdb holds only in-frame clones, not every one. This sample has approximately 50,000 clones, with 93% found just once. The sequencing input was PBMCs. The receptors here all came from a man aged 35-49 years with rheumatoid arthritis.

The V call is TRBV19, the J call TRBJ1-1; tentative D call: TRBD1 (6 bases). Trimming took 3 bases from V and 0 from J, leaving 11 bases between them. The CDR3 spans 15 residues. Germline V gene data show CDR1 as LNHDA and CDR2 as SQIVND (reference sequence). For the CDR3, the DNA is TGTGCCAGTAGTATTAAACAGGGCATGAACACTGAAGCTTTCTTT. Translation gives CASSIKQGMNTEAFF.

V is TRBV15 and J is TRBJ1-4; 8 positions agree with TRBD1. The CDR3 loop spans 15 amino acids. V lost 4 bases, J lost 7 bases, and 8 bases stayed unmatched. Looked up from germline, CDR1 is LNHNV and CDR2 is YYDKDF (reference sequence). The CDR3 sequence: CATSTQTGDGEKLFF. The CDR3 DNA reads as TGTGCCACCAGCACTCAGACAGGGGACGGTGAAAAACTGTTTTTT.

The chain recombines TRBV28 with TRBJ2-7, with a weak D call TRBD1 (5 bases). The germline V gene has CDR1 MDHEN and CDR2 SYDVKM. V gave up 7 bases and J gave up 3 bases, with 19 bases separating them. This CDR3 has 15 residues. As DNA, the CDR3 is TGTGCCAGCACCTTATTTTCAGGGTCCCGCTACGAGCAGTACTTC. This encodes CASTLFSGSRYEQYF.

The chain links TRBV7-9 to TRBJ2-2; a weak D match, TRBD1 (6 bases). CDR1 SEHNR and CDR2 FQNEAQ come from the germline V gene (reference sequence). The V gene lost 7 bases and the J gene lost 13 bases, with 25 bases spanning the gap. This CDR3 has 15 residues. CDR3 amino acids: CASTDGQRSQNGLFF. As DNA, the CDR3 is TGTGCCAGCACAGATGGACAGCGTTCTCAAAACGGGCTGTTTTTT.

The CDR3, as DNA: TGTGCCACCTCTGGGGCAGGGACAGATACGCAGTATTTT. Translation gives CATSGAGTDTQYF. The J gene is TRBJ2-3, the V gene TRBV5-4; D is perhaps TRBD1 (5 bases). The V gene's germline CDR1 is SGHNT and CDR2 YYREEE (reference sequence). The CDR3 extends over 13 amino acids. V was pared by 9 bases and J by 3 bases, with 14 bases between.

The chain couples TRBV24-1 to TRBJ2-1; D uncertain. Deletions cut 0 bases from V and 4 bases from J, with 9 bases between. Germline values: CDR1 KGHDR, CDR2 SFDVKD. The CDR3 is 15 amino acids. The CDR3 here is CATSDLLVGYNEQFF. Written as DNA, the CDR3 is TGTGCCACCAGTGATTTGCTGGTCGGATACAATGAGCAGTTCTTC.

The chain is built from TRBV7-8 and TRBJ1-1, with D perhaps TRBD1 (6 bases). CDR3 length equals 13 residues. CDR1 and CDR2 (germline): SGHVS, FQNEAQ. V lost 1 base, J lost 4 bases, and 7 bases lay in between. CDR3 bases: TGTGCCAGCAGCTTAGTACAGGGCACTGAAGCTTTCTTT. Translation: CASSLVQGTEAFF.

This chain uses TRBV4-1 with TRBJ2-6; maybe TRBD1 (6 bases). This CDR3 comprises 17 residues. V was cut by 4 bases and J by 3 bases, with 16 bases left in between. Germline loops: CDR1 MGHRA, CDR2 YSYEKL. CDR3 residues: CASSPGQTRYGANVLTF. The CDR3 DNA sequence: TGCGCCAGCAGCCCGGGACAAACCCGTTATGGGGCCAACGTCCTGACTTTC.